This TCR beta chain was sequenced during a study of breast tumors, draining lymph nodes, adjacent tissues listed by TCRdb under 2016. Looking at the study overall: Breast cancer patients provided tumor, adjacent nontumor tissue and axillary lymph nodes, and the study compared the TCR beta repertoires across these three sources. The study was designed to assess the relationships and possible T-cell exchange between tumor, surrounding tissue and draining lymph node repertoires in human breast cancer. Study-wide conclusions, independent of this receptor: Tumor and nontumor tissue repertoires were found to be significantly more similar in luminal-like than in basal-like breast cancer. The conclusion that tumor T cells originate in lymph nodes was presented as consistent with a hypothesis rather than as directly demonstrated. The data were judged consistent with most tumor T cells deriving from the lymph node and then expanding within tumor tissue. T-cell repertoire diversity in tumors was found to be lower than in lymph nodes but higher than in nontumor tissue, and preferential V and J gene usage was observed.

There are 15 amino acids in the CDR3, from cysteine to phenylalanine inclusive. Only the CDR3 part of the read is kept: 45 bases, read in frame from the first base. From a lookup of the germline V gene, CDR1 and CDR2 are SNHLY and FYNNEI. Trimming costs V 1 base and J 3 bases, and their ends lie 13 bases apart. The instrument was an Illumina HiSeq 2000. TCR beta chain libraries were generated through multiplex PCR amplification. The amplified TCR beta chain products were analyzed by high-throughput sequencing. TCRdb ran its own pipeline on the public reads, namely fastp trimming at Q25 and MiXCR clone calling, and kept in-frame beta chains. Rows with one shared CDR3 protein collapse into an entry with the most common genes and DNA. This sample has about 270,000 distinct CDR3 sequences in its table, and about 33% of those were observed once. The ten largest clones capture 0.85% to 1.3% of the sample.

This clonotype was counted ten times or more. Its target antigen remains unknown. Base qualities were left out, and no much larger clone turns up one base away. Lymph node samples were obtained from the axillary draining lymph nodes of breast cancer patients. The rearrangement combines TRBV2 with TRBJ2-7; the D region possibly corresponds to TRBD2 (7 bases align). The source of this sequence is a female donor with breast cancer. Some clones in this sample may be carry-over from other donors' samples. Input material: axillary lymph node tissue. The sequence in DNA is TGTGCCAGCAGTGAAGGGGGGGGACAAGTCTACGAGCAGTACTTC. Translated, it reads CASSEGGGQVYEQYF.